Each of the 7 T cell receptor beta chains below was sequenced from the same sample in a study of T cell responses to AZD1222 COVID-19 vaccine. This table comes from immunoSEQ multiplex PCR, and its TCRdb copy is limited to in-frame clones, with some not included. The table lists roughly 140,000 clones, approximately 91% of them singletons. Sequences were derived from peripheral blood, sampled 28 days after the second AZD1222 dose. The receptors stem from an adult who received the AZD1222 COVID-19 vaccine.

This chain uses TRBV12-3 or TRBV12-4 with TRBJ2-4; no definite D call. V shed 1 base and J shed 3 bases, with 1 base lying between them. The CDR3 is made up of 12 amino acids. CDR3 loop: CASSLDKNIQYF. CDR3 sequence (DNA): TGTGCCAGCAGTTTAGACAAAAACATTCAGTACTTC.

V gene TRBV2 combines with J gene TRBJ1-6; D is undetermined. The CDR3 consists of 14 residues. The germline CDR1 and CDR2 sequences are SNHLY and FYNNEI. The V and J ends lost 2 bases and 10 bases respectively, with 12 bases between them. CDR3 bases: TGTGCCAGCAGTGAAATGCTCTCTGGGTCACCCCTCCACTTT. This gives the protein CASSEMLSGSPLHF.

Here the CDR3 reads CASSPAVDSNQPQHF. In DNA, the CDR3 is TGTGCCAGCTCACCAGCAGTGGATAGCAATCAGCCCCAGCATTTT. The V gene is TRBV18, the J gene TRBJ1-5; D is undetermined. CDR1 and CDR2 from the germline V gene are KGHSH and LQKENI. V lost 2 bases to trimming and J lost 0 bases, with 8 bases between them. CDR3 length: 15 amino acids.

V is TRBV6-5 and J is TRBJ2-1; 8 bases align to TRBD2. The trim removed 0 bases at V and 9 bases at J, leaving 10 bases unmatched. Germline CDR1 MNHEY, CDR2 SVGAGI. CDR3 length: 16 residues. CDR3 in DNA: TGTGCCAGCAGTTACTCGCTTCTTAGCGGGATGGGTGAGCAGTTCTTC. Translation: CASSYSLLSGMGEQFF.

The V call is TRBV29-1, the J call TRBJ2-3; D uncertain. Looked up from germline, CDR1 is SQVTM and CDR2 is ANQGSEA. The CDR3 has 13 amino acids. V lost 3 bases and J 4 bases, leaving 11 bases between the germline ends. The CDR3: CSVEGTLADTQYF. DNA of the CDR3: TGCAGCGTTGAGGGAACCCTGGCAGATACGCAGTATTTT.

The gene calls are TRBV5-1 and TRBJ2-7; 13 bases map to TRBD2. V shed 2 bases, J shed 6 bases, and the junction held 26 bases outside the gene matches. Germline values: CDR1 SGHRS, CDR2 YFSETQ. The CDR3 is made up of 22 amino acids. In DNA form, the CDR3 reads TGCGCCAGCAGCTTCCACCGTTCCCCGGACAGGTCGGGACTAGCGGGGTATCTCGAGCAGTACTTC. This gives the protein CASSFHRSPDRSGLAGYLEQYF.

This clone has only one observation. This rearrangement joins TRBV5-6 to TRBJ1-1; D gene uncertain. The germline CDR1 and CDR2 sequences are SGHDT and YYEEEE. V was cut by 2 bases and J by 5 bases, with 13 bases left in between. This CDR3 comprises 14 residues. The CDR3 nucleotides read TGTGCCAGCAGCTTAGGACTCGGTGGGACTGAAGCTTTCTTT. Amino acids: CASSLGLGGTEAFF.